This TCR beta chain was captured in a study of T cells in Graves' hyperthyroidism and ophthalmopathy (dated by TCRdb to the late 2010s). Broadly, across the study: Peripheral blood samples were taken at the time of initial diagnosis, prior to any treatment. To identify TCR V-J signatures that set the groups apart, the researchers used a discovery cohort of more than 95 patients, made up of 43 with Graves' ophthalmopathy and 55 to 65 with stable Graves' hyperthyroidism. Prospective prediction of ophthalmopathy was tested in an independent validation cohort consisting of 18 to 20 hyperthyroidism patients and over 15 patients who later progressed to ophthalmopathy. The 100 or so discovery patients were randomly split 7:3 into training and test sets. Thyroid tissue and blood T-cell repertoires from more than five Graves' hyperthyroidism patients were also compared in the study. Following sampling, methimazole starting at 30 mg daily was given to hyperthyroidism patients, and high-dose intravenous methylprednisolone was given to ophthalmopathy patients. The paper describes TCR Vbeta CDR3 sequencing of about 140 peripheral blood samples, made up of fewer than 50 ophthalmopathy patients, more than 70 hyperthyroidism patients and 17 progressor patients.

In this sample, this clonotype turned up many times. No antigen is known for it. Per-base quality was not reported, and no clone a single base away is much larger than it. Stable Graves' hyperthyroidism was defined as the absence of progression to ophthalmopathy over 18 months of follow-up. Hyperthyroidism patients were aged 18 to 65 years and newly diagnosed, with disease duration of less than 2 months. Any patient with an uncontrolled infection, another autoimmune disease, pregnancy or lactation was excluded. Diagnoses were based on clinical symptoms, serum thyroxine and TRAb, thyroid ultrasound and orbital computed tomography. PBMCs were separated from approximately 9.9 ml of fresh peripheral blood using Ficoll-Paque density gradient centrifugation. Total RNA was extracted with Trizol reagent, and quality was checked on an Agilent 2100 Bioanalyzer. Amplification of TCR beta CDR3 regions was carried out from RNA transcripts. A first-round RT-PCR of the TCR CDR3 used the HTBI primer set with the Qiagen OneStep RT-PCR kit. Libraries were constructed in a second round of multiplex PCR, after which size selection and purification were carried out. Paired-end sequencing of the libraries was performed with 100 bp reads on an Illumina HiSeq2000. On the study's bioinformatics: SOAPnuke was used to process the raw data, removing reads that contained adapters or uncalled bases, had a mean Phred below 15, or lacked an exact match to the constant primer or identifier. High-quality paired reads were merged with COPE v1.2.5, and unique nucleotide sequences were defined as clonotypes. MiTCR v1.1 was used to align the clonotypes against IMGT TRBV, TRBD and TRBJ reference segments. The analysis included only V-J combinations with a frequency above 0.0001, which together covered over 98% of the repertoires. A TCS score was defined as the ratio of F50 (clonal expansion) to E x V (chaos), with BLOSUM62-based TCRdist applied between CDR3 peptides within each V-J. Welch's t-statistics and random forest reduced fewer than 600 V-J features to 13, which were used in a naive Bayes classifier (R e1071). Using fastp at Q25 and MiXCR, TCRdb reprocessed the public reads and kept productive beta chains. CDR3 protein duplicates are merged, each entry listing the most common genes and DNA. V and J calls and clone size were set by TCRdb, not the authors. The sample profile shows fewer than 700,000 distinct CDR3 sequences; 15% to 20% of them were found once. The top ten hold approximately 3.8% of the sample.

The study at large found these results: During validation, the model predicted progression to ophthalmopathy a median of around six months ahead of onset, with roughly 65% sensitivity and 72% to 80% specificity. Most expanded thyroid clonotypes (frequency above 0.001) were also detected in blood, a finding suggesting that blood repertoires may reflect thyroid immune responses. No statistical method was used to set the sample size in advance, and investigators knew the group allocation. A model built on a 13 V-J signature distinguished ophthalmopathy from stable hyperthyroidism, reaching about 88% sensitivity and about 81% specificity in cross-validation and 80%/75% in testing.

V sheds 1 base and J sheds 10 bases, leaving 13 bases between their ends. Reading the germline V gene (reference sequence) gives CDR1 GTSNPN and CDR2 SVGIG. Inclusive of the bounding cysteine and phenylalanine, the CDR3 is 13 residues long. Solely the CDR3 DNA is kept, with 39 bases framed from the first base. Material: blood. The rearrangement combines TRBV30 with TRBJ1-4; a tentative D call is TRBD1 (6 bases match). The sequence came from a woman aged 25 to 39 with Graves' hyperthyroidism. Here the CDR3 is given as CAWSGPGEGKLFF. The DNA is as follows: TGTGCCTGGAGTGGCCCAGGGGAAGGAAAACTGTTTTTT.